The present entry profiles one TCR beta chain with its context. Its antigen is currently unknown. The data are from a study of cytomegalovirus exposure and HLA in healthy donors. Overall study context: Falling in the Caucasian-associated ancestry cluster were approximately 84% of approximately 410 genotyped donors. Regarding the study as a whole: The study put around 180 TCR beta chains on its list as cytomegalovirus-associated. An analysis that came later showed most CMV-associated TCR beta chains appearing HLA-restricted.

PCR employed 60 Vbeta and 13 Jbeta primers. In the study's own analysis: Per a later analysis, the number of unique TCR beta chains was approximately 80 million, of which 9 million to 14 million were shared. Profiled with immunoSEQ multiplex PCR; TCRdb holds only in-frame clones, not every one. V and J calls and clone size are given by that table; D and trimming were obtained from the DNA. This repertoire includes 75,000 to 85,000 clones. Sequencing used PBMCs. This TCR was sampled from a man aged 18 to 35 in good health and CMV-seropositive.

CDR3 nucleotides: TGTGCCATCAGTGTGGAGGGACAGGGCGACAATGAGCAGTTCTTC. Translation: CAISVEGQGDNEQFF. The chain joins TRBV10-3 to TRBJ2-1, with TRBD1 identical over 9 bases. Germline values: CDR1 ENHRY, CDR2 SYGVKD. V lost 4 bases, J lost 5 bases, and 6 bases stayed unmatched. The CDR3 covers 15 residues.